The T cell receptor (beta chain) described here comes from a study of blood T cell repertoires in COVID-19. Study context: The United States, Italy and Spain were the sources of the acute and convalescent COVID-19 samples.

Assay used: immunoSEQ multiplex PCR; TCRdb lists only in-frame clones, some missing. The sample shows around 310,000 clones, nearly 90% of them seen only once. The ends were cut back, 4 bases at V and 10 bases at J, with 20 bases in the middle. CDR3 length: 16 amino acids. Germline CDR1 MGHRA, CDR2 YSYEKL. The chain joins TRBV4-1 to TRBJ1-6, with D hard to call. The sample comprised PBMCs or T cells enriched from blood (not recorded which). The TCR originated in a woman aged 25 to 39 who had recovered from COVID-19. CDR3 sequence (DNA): TGCGCCAGCAGCCCAGGAGCGGGAAGAATGTTATCACCCCTCCACTTT. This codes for CASSPGAGRMLSPLHF.